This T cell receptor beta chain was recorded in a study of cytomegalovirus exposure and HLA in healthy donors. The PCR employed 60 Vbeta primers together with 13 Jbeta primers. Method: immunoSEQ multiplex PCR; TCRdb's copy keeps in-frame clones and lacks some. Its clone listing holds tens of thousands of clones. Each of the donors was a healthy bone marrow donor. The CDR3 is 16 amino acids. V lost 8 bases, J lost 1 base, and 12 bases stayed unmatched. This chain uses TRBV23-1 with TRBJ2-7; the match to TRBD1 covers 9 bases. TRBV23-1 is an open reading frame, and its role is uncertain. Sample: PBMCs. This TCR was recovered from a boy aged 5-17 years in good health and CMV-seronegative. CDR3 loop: CASGQFGTGRSYEQYF. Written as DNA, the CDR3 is TGCGCCAGCGGGCAGTTCGGGACAGGGAGATCCTACGAGCAGTACTTC.